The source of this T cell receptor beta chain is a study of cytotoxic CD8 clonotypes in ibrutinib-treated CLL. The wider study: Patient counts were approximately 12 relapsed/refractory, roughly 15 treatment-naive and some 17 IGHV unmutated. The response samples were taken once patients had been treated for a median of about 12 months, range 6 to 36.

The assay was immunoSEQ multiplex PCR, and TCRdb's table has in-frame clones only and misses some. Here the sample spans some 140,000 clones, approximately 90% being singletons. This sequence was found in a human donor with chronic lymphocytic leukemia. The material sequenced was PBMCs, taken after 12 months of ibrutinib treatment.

CDR3: CASSMMWSTEAFF. CDR3 DNA sequence: TGTGCCAGTAGTATGATGTGGAGCACTGAAGCTTTCTTT. This chain uses TRBV19 with TRBJ1-1; no definite D call. V was trimmed by 3 bases and J by 4 bases, leaving 9 bases between them. Germline-derived CDR1 and CDR2 are LNHDA and SQIVND (reference sequence). The CDR3 covers 13 residues.